This T cell receptor beta chain appears in the sequencing data of a study of shared clonotypes between healthy human individuals (dated by TCRdb to the early 2020s). Background on the whole study: A couple of women and three men aged 18 to 49 years were included in the cohort. The study deeply sequenced blood TCR repertoires of five healthy adults to estimate repertoire size and the extent of clonotype sharing between individuals. For each donor, CD4 naive and CD4 memory were each given three plates, CD8 naive was given two plates, and CD8 memory was given one plate. Per donor, leukapheresis produced somewhere between about 0.9 and 9.5 billion PBMCs. Libraries were prepared and TCR repertoires were sequenced by different laboratories using diverse techniques, in order to increase sequencing depth and limit assay-specific biases.

The donors were healthy, HIV-negative adults with no recently reported acute infections or vaccinations. Only Caucasian adults living in Nashville, Tennessee, USA were represented among the donors. CD4+ T cells were enriched through magnetic negative selection, after which naive cells were positively selected on CD45RA and the remaining negative fraction served as the memory subset. After blood collection by leukapheresis, PBMCs were isolated using Ficoll-Histopaque density gradient centrifugation and then cryopreserved in the vapor phase of liquid nitrogen. Analytical flow cytometry was used to check the purity and quantity of each magnetically sorted T cell population. Each sorted fraction had its genomic DNA isolated and then quantified by UV absorbance on a Nanodrop 2000c. Study-level results and caveats: Sampling was restricted to blood, and TCR repertoires in tissue are likely to differ from TCR repertoires in blood. When a few donors were compared, the shared fraction of clonotypes was roughly 4.8% for naive CD4, approximately 3.3% for naive CD8, 2% to 2.5% for memory CD4, and around 0.4% for memory CD8. Larger estimated clonotype richness was generally found for naive subsets than for memory subsets. The small number of donors limited the genetic and exposure-history diversity represented. Higher generation probabilities were observed for clonotypes shared by all four sorted-subset donors than for non-shared clonotypes. Pairwise subsampling indicated that sequencing depth was expected to affect the degree of clonotype sharing among donors. Even with the large sequencing depth, rarefaction of the sorted-subset datasets indicated that sequencing was incomplete.

The germline V gene yields MGHRA for CDR1 and YSYEKL for CDR2. From its cysteine to its phenylalanine, the CDR3 spans 13 amino acids. Only CDR3 DNA is held: 39 bases, read in frame from base 1. V and J are truncated by 1 base and 7 bases respectively, leaving an intervening sequence of 8 bases. In the case of this clone: Its antigen is not yet known. Base qualities are not recorded, but no much larger clone differs from it by a single base.

TCR CDR3 regions were amplified from genomic DNA by multiplex PCR using the deep immunoSEQ assay. Extracted genomic DNA from each cell subset was spread evenly across all wells of several immunoSEQ 96-well plates, with each plate serving as a replicate. For sorted subsets, roughly 200 ng of genomic DNA, equivalent to some 30,000 T cell genomes, went into each replicate PCR. The purified libraries were quantified using a Qubit 3.0 fluorometer, sized with a Bioanalyzer 2100, and then quantified again using the KAPA Library Quantification kit. Each immunoSEQ 96-well plate was sequenced on its own single-read 150-cycle Illumina NextSeq 550 flow cell. As for the original processing: Because the immunoSEQ output included only junctional sequences and no quality scores, the filtering could not be the same as the filtering used for full-length reads. To assign V/J genes and CDR3, sequences were annotated against IMGT germline references using PyIR, a Python wrapper for IgBLAST v1.9. Reads with weak V/J assignments (E-value above 1e-6), missing CDR3, stop codons, out-of-frame junctions, or ambiguous translated residues were removed. V3J clonotypes were defined by identical inferred V gene, J gene, and CDR3 amino acid sequence. The percentage overlap between two repertoires was calculated by dividing the number of shared unique clonotypes by the size of the smaller repertoire. Repertoire richness was assessed with RTK rarefaction, the Chao1 estimator, and Recon v2.1 estimates of unobserved clonotypes. Generation probabilities were computed with OLGA for all TCRbeta clonotypes obtained by the gDNA method from several donors. The immuneACCESS repertoire file appears here via TCRdb, limited to in-frame rearrangements. These files lack a portion of the clones; in checked studies, under half of the deficit traces to unresolved V genes, and the cause of the others is not known. V, J and clone size derive from that table, while D and trimming were established from the DNA sequence. The sample table shows approximately 2.4 million clones, and approximately 96% are seen once. The top ten hold around 0.13% of the sample.

Source material: naive CD4+ T cells sorted from blood. The cell subset or site label, read with the paper, signifies: CD45RA+ positively selected. The chain joins TRBV4-1 to TRBJ2-1, with the D gene uncertain. The sequence was obtained from a man between 18 and 29 years old in good health. The DNA reads as follows: TGCGCCAGCAGCCAAGTCTCAGCGAATGAGCAGTTCTTC. It encodes CASSQVSANEQFF.